The clone carrying this T cell receptor beta chain showed up just a few times. TCRdb keeps only in-frame clones here, not all; method: immunoSEQ multiplex PCR. The sample consists of about 20,000 clones, 45% to 65% of them appearing once. These data originate in a study of sequential checkpoint blockade in melanoma. Treatment in this sample: randomized to nivolumab then ipilimumab (arm A) or the reverse (arm B). The length of the CDR3 is 16 residues. With 4 bases clipped from V and 7 bases from J, the junction kept 13 bases outside the gene matches. Germline V gene sequence: CDR1 SEHNR, CDR2 FQNEAQ (reference sequence).

This receptor was taken from a human donor with melanoma. J is TRBJ1-2 and V is TRBV7-9; 9 nucleotides agree with TRBD1. The material sequenced was CD8+ T cells sorted from blood (inferred from file names), taken from a patient given nivolumab and ipilimumab in sequence. The CDR3 loop is CASSSGTGSSSGGYTF. In DNA, the CDR3 is TGTGCCAGCAGCTCCGGGACAGGGAGTTCATCAGGTGGCTACACCTTC. Looking up the rest from reference TRBV7-9 and TRBJ1-2 gives the full variable domain: DTGVSQNPRHKITKRGQNVTFRCDPISEHNRLYWYRQTLGQGPEFLTYFQNEAQLEKSRLLSDRFSAERPKGSFSTLEIQRTEQGDSAMYLCASSSGTGSSSGGYTFGSGTRLTVV.